This T cell receptor (beta chain) derives from a study of chemoradiotherapy in HPV16-positive cancers. TCRdb keeps only in-frame clones here, not all; method: immunoSEQ multiplex PCR. Of 25,000 to 35,000 clones in the sample, around 89% were seen once. Trimming cost V 3 bases and J 5 bases; bases outside gene matches: 9. The germline gives CDR1 SGHNT, CDR2 YYREEE (reference sequence). This CDR3 has 16 residues. The specimen comprised blood, sampled from a patient who underwent chemoradiotherapy. The chain combines TRBV5-4 with TRBJ2-1; 9 nucleotides align to TRBD2. This receptor was obtained from a human donor with HPV-associated anogenital cancer. The CDR3 protein is CASSWGRGRDHNEQFF. CDR3 nucleotide sequence: TGTGCCAGCAGCTGGGGCCGCGGGAGGGACCACAATGAGCAGTTCTTC.